This T cell receptor (beta chain) is from a study of blood T cell repertoires in COVID-19. Study-level information: COVID-19 samples collected from the United States, Italy and Spain covered acute and convalescent phases. T cells, B-cell-depleted T cells, or PBMCs supplied cDNA or gDNA.

Methods used by the authors: Scientists estimated how many nucleated cells there were by amplifying reference gene primers. Measured with immunoSEQ multiplex PCR; TCRdb has only the in-frame clones, and not every one. That table gives V, J and clone size, and the DNA gave D and trimming. The sample has almost 200,000 clones, 85% to 90% seen once. The V gene's germline CDR1 is KGHSH and CDR2 LQKENI. The CDR3 has 15 residues. The V end was cut by 1 base, the J end by 0 bases, with 9 bases between. This clone showed up just once. Within the sample, other DNA sequences also encode this same CDR3. The sample taken for sequencing was peripheral blood. This sequence joins TRBV18 and TRBJ1-1; no definite D call. The source is a woman in her seventies with acute or convalescent COVID-19. CDR3 in amino acids: CASSPQAGMNTEAFF. CDR3 nucleotides: TGTGCCAGCTCACCACAGGCGGGGATGAACACTGAAGCTTTCTTT.